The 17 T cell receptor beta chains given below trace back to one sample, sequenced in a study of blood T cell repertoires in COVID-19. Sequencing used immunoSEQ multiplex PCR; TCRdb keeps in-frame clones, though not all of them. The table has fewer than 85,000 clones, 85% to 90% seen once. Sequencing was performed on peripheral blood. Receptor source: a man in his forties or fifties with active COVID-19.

The CDR3 here is CASSLGRPSYEQYF. DNA of the CDR3: TGTGCCAGCAGCTTGGGGCGGCCCTCCTACGAGCAGTACTTC. The chain employs TRBV5-6 and TRBJ2-7; no clear D. CDR1 and CDR2 (germline): SGHDT, YYEEEE. The V and J ends lost 0 bases and 0 bases respectively, with 7 bases between them. The CDR3 is made up of 14 amino acids.

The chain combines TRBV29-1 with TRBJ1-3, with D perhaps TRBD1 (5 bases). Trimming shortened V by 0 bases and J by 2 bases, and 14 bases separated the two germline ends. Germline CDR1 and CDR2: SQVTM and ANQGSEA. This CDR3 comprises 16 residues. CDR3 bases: TGCAGCGTTGAAGACAGGGTTGGTCTGGCTGGAAACACCATATATTTT. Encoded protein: CSVEDRVGLAGNTIYF.

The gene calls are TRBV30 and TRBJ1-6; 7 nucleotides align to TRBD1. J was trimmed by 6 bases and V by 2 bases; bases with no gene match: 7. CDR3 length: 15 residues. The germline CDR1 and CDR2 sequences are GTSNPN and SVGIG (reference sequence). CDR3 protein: CAWSLTGAGNSPLHF. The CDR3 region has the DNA TGTGCCTGGAGTCTAACAGGGGCAGGTAATTCACCCCTCCACTTT.

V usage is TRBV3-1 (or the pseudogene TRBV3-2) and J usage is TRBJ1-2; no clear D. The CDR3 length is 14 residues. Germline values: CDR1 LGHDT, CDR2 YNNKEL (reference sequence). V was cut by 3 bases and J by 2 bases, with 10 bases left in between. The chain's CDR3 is CASSQGLFNYGYTF. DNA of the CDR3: TGTGCCAGCAGCCAGGGCCTTTTCAACTATGGCTACACCTTC.

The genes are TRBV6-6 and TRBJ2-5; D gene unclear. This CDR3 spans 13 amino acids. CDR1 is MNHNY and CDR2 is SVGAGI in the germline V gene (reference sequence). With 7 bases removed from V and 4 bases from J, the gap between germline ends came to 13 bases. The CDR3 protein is CASNPRSGETQYF. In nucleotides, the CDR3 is TGTGCCAGCAACCCCCGGTCGGGAGAGACCCAGTACTTC.

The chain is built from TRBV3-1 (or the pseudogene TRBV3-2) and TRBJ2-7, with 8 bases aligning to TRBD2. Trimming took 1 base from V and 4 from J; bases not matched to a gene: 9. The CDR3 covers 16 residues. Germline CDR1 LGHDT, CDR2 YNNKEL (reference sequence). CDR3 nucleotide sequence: TGTGCCAGCAGCCAAGGGCCGAGCGGGAGTTTTTACGAGCAGTACTTC. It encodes CASSQGPSGSFYEQYF.

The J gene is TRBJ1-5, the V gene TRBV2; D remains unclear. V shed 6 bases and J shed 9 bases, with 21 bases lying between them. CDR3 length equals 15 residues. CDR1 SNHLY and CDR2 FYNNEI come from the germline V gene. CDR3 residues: CASRPVAVQVAPQHF. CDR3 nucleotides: TGTGCCAGCAGACCCGTTGCCGTTCAGGTCGCGCCCCAGCATTTT.

CDR3: CASSLGGPTQNEQFF. CDR3 coding DNA: TGTGCCAGCAGCTTAGGCGGGCCGACACAGAATGAGCAGTTCTTC. This sequence joins TRBV7-3 and TRBJ2-1; TRBD2 might be the D (5 bases). This CDR3 has 15 amino acids. The germline V gene has CDR1 SGHTA and CDR2 FQGTGA. Trimming took 2 bases from V and 7 from J, leaving 15 bases between them.

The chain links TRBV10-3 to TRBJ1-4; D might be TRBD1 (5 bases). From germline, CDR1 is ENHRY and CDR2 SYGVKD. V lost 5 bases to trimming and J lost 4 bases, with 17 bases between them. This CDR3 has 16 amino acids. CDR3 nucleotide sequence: TGTGCCATCAGTACCGAACTGGGGCTGAGTAATGAAAAACTGTTTTTT. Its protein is CAISTELGLSNEKLFF.

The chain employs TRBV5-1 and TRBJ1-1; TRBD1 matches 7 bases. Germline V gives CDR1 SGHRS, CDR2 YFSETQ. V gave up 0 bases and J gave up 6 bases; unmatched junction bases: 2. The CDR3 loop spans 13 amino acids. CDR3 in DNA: TGCGCCAGCAGCTTGGGCAGGGGGTCTGAAGCTTTCTTT. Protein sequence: CASSLGRGSEAFF. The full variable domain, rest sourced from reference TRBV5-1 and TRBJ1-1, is KAGVTQTPRYLIKTRGQQVTLSCSPISGHRSVSWYQQTPGQGLQFLFEYFSETQRNKGNFPGRFSGRQFSNSRSEMNVSTLELGDSALYLCASSLGRGSEAFFGQGTRLTVV.

CDR3 nucleotide sequence: TGTGCCAGCAGCCCCGCGGGAGAGGGCACAGATACGCAGTATTTT. Translated: CASSPAGEGTDTQYF. The chain joins TRBV6-2 or TRBV6-3 to TRBJ2-3; 7 nucleotides agree with TRBD2. This CDR3 is 15 amino acids long. Germline lookup yields CDR1 MNHEY and CDR2 SVGEGT. V shed 6 bases, J shed 1 base, and the junction held 7 bases outside the gene matches.

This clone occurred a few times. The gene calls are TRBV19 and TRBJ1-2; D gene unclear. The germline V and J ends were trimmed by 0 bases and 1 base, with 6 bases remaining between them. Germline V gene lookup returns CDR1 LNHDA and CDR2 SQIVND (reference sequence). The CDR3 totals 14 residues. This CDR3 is CASSIDRGNYGYTF. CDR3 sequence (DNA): TGTGCCAGTAGTATAGATCGGGGTAACTATGGCTACACCTTC.

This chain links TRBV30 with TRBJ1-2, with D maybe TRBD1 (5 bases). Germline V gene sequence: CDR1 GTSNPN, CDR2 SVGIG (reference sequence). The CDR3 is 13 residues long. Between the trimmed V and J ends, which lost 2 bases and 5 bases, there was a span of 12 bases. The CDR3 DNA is TGTGCCTGGAGTCCGGGACTTACTTATGGCTACACCTTC. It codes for CAWSPGLTYGYTF. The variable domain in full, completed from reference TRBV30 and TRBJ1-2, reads SQTIHQWPATLVQPVGSPLSLECTVEGTSNPNLYWYRQAAGRGLQLLFYSVGIGQISSEVPQNLSASRPQDRQFILSSKKLLLSDSGFYLCAWSPGLTYGYTFGSGTRLTVV.

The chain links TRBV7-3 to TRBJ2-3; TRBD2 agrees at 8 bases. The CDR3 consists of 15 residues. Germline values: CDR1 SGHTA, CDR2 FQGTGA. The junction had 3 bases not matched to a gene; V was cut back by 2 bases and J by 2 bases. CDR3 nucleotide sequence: TGTGCCAGCAGCTTAGTAGCGGGGCCCACAGATACGCAGTATTTT. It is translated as CASSLVAGPTDTQYF. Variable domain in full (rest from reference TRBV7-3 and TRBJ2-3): GAGVSQTPSNKVTEKGKYVELRCDPISGHTALYWYRQSLGQGPEFLIYFQGTGAADDSGLPNDRFFAVRPEGSVSTLKIQRTERGDSAVYLCASSLVAGPTDTQYFGPGTRLTVL.

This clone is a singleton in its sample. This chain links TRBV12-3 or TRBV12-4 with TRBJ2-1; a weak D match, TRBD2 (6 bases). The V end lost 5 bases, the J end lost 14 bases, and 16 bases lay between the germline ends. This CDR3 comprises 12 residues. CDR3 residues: CASSLGTPPKFF. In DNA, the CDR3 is TGTGCCAGCAGTCTTGGGACTCCTCCCAAGTTCTTC.

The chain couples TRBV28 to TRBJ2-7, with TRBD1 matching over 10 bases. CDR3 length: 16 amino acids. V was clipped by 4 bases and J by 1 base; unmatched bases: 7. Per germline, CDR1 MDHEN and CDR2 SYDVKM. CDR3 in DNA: TGTGCCAGCAGTTCCCCGGGACAGGGGCGTTCCTACGAGCAGTACTTC. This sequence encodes CASSSPGQGRSYEQYF. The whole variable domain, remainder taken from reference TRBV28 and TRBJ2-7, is DVKVTQSSRYLVKRTGEKVFLECVQDMDHENMFWYRQDPGLGLRLIYFSYDVKMKEKGDIPEGYSVSREKKERFSLILESASTNQTSMYLCASSSPGQGRSYEQYFGPGTRLTVT.

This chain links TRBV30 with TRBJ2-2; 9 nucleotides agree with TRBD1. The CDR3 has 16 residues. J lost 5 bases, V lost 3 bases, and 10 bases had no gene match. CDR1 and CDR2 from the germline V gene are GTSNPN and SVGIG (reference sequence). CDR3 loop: CAWSRAGTGNTGELFF. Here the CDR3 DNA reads TGTGCCTGGAGCAGAGCCGGGACAGGGAATACCGGGGAGCTGTTTTTT.